These 32 T cell receptor beta chains share one sample of origin, sequenced in a study of metastatic and nonmetastatic thyroid tumors. From the PCR reads, TCRdb re-called clones with MiXCR. The data show tens of thousands of clones, over 15% seen once. Patients had received no treatment of any kind before thyroid surgery. Sequences were obtained from blood. These receptor sequences come from a male donor with papillary thyroid cancer or a benign thyroid nodule (not recorded which). Some clones in this sample may be carry-over from other donors' samples.

This clone appeared many times. The V gene is TRBV7-6, the J gene TRBJ1-5, with D hard to call. CDR3 length equals 13 residues. The V gene's germline CDR1 is SGHVS and CDR2 FNYEAQ. Deletions cut 4 bases from V and 7 bases from J, with 11 bases between. CDR3 nucleotides: TGTGCCAGCAGCTCCGCGGGAGGGCAGCCCCAGCATTTT. As protein: CASSSAGGQPQHF.

This clone was observed at least ten times. This chain uses TRBV7-3 with TRBJ2-5, with TRBD2 identical over 9 bases. The junction had 11 bases not matched to a gene; V was cut back by 4 bases and J by 2 bases. Germline V gene data show CDR1 as SGHTA and CDR2 as FQGTGA. The CDR3 contains 17 residues. CDR3 protein: CASSSGLSGSAQETQYF. The CDR3 DNA reads TGTGCCAGCAGCTCGGGGCTTAGCGGGAGTGCTCAAGAGACCCAGTACTTC.

This clone was counted ten times or more. The J gene is TRBJ2-5, the V gene TRBV28, with 15 bases lining up with TRBD2. This CDR3 comprises 20 residues. V gave up 4 bases and J gave up 5 bases; unmatched junction bases: 17. Germline CDR1 and CDR2: MDHEN and SYDVKM. Written as DNA, the CDR3 is TGTGCCAGCAGTTCCGCCCCCCTCGGACTAGCGGGAGGGATGAGGGAGACCCAGTACTTC. This codes for CASSSAPLGLAGGMRETQYF.

For this clone: A read error may be the cause here, since a much bigger clone is one base away. The CDR3 bases are TGCGCCAGCAGCGGACCGGAGAAGACCCAGAACTTC. Encoded protein: CASSGPEKTQNF. The genes are TRBV10-2 and TRBJ2-5; D remains ambiguous. The CDR3 runs to 12 residues. The germline CDR1 and CDR2 sequences are WSHSY and SAAADI.

The sample holds many counts of this clone. This rearrangement joins TRBV20-1 to TRBJ2-5, with D unclear. This CDR3 is 14 amino acids long. Between the trimmed V and J ends, which lost 5 bases and 3 bases, there was a span of 16 bases. CDR1 DFQATT and CDR2 SNEGSKA come from the germline V gene (reference sequence). In DNA, the CDR3 is TGCAGTGCTGAGGATAGCCCGGCTGAAGAGACCCAGTACTTC. Its translation is CSAEDSPAEETQYF.

V usage is TRBV7-2 and J usage is TRBJ2-7; either TRBD1 or TRBD2 may supply D (5 bases each). The CDR3 contains 15 residues. In germline, CDR1 is SGHTA, CDR2 FQGNSA. The V end lost 0 bases, the J end lost 6 bases, and 15 bases lay between the germline ends. The CDR3 reads CASSLAGTASLEQYF. The CDR3 region has the DNA TGTGCCAGCAGCTTAGCGGGGACGGCCTCTCTCGAGCAGTACTTC.

Ten or more counts support this clone. The rearrangement joins TRBV28 to TRBJ1-1; possible D gene TRBD1, 5 bases. V shed 10 bases and J shed 7 bases, with 22 bases lying between them. This CDR3 has 14 amino acids. CDR1 and CDR2 (germline): MDHEN, SYDVKM. The CDR3 protein is CATFEGPGPGEAFF. In DNA form, the CDR3 reads TGTGCCACCTTCGAGGGACCTGGTCCGGGTGAAGCTTTCTTT.

This clone showed up many times. The rearrangement links TRBV18 to TRBJ1-1; 9 bases agree with TRBD1. V was pared by 1 base and J by 5 bases, with 2 bases of the junction left unmatched. This CDR3 has 14 residues. CDR1 and CDR2 from the germline V gene are KGHSH and LQKENI. DNA of the CDR3: TGTGCCAGCTCACCACAAGGACAGGGGACTGAAGCTTTCTTT. As protein: CASSPQGQGTEAFF.

By sample share, this clone is medium-sized. This sequence joins TRBV6-2 or TRBV6-3 and TRBJ2-6; D may correspond to TRBD1 or TRBD2 (6 bases each). Germline CDR1 MNHEY, CDR2 SVGEGT. The CDR3 runs 16 residues. V was pared by 5 bases and J by 3 bases, with 14 bases between. The CDR3 is CASSEQQGGGANVLTF. In nucleotides, the CDR3 is TGTGCCAGCAGTGAACAACAGGGAGGTGGGGCCAACGTCCTGACTTTC.

The table lists this clone with a few counts. This rearrangement joins TRBV25-1 to TRBJ1-5, with D tentatively TRBD1 (5 bases). Per germline, CDR1 MGHDK and CDR2 SYGVNS. The ends were cut back, 3 bases at V and 12 bases at J, with 18 bases in the middle. The CDR3 totals 14 residues. The CDR3 here is CASSDSRGDGGQHF. The CDR3 nucleotides are TGTGCCAGCAGTGACAGTCGGGGCGACGGGGGCCAGCATTTT.

Only a few counts were recorded for this clone. J is TRBJ2-7 and V is TRBV27, with 8 bases that match TRBD2. This CDR3 comprises 15 residues. The germline V gene encodes CDR1 MNHEY and CDR2 SMNVEV (reference sequence). V dropped 5 bases and J dropped 2; count of bases not matched to a gene: 8. The CDR3 DNA follows: TGTGCCAGCAGTCAGGGGCCGGGAGGGACCTACGAGCAGTACTTC. Amino acid sequence: CASSQGPGGTYEQYF.

The rearrangement joins TRBV7-3 to TRBJ2-3, with 7 bases lining up with TRBD2. V shed 2 bases and J 5 bases; nucleotides not matched to a gene: 13. Germline V CDR1 and CDR2: SGHTA, FQGTGA. CDR3 length: 17 residues. The CDR3 nucleotides read TGTGCCAGCAGCTTAGTCGGCGCGGGAGCTGTTAGAGATACGCAGTATTTT. It encodes CASSLVGAGAVRDTQYF.

V gene TRBV20-1 combines with J gene TRBJ1-2; the D gene is possibly TRBD1 (5 bases). From germline, CDR1 is DFQATT and CDR2 SNEGSKA (reference sequence). Trimming pared 5 bases from V and 3 bases from J, leaving 10 bases between. This CDR3 is 12 amino acids long. CDR3: CSAGDGYYGYTF. For the CDR3, the DNA is TGCAGTGCTGGGGACGGGTACTATGGCTACACCTTC.

This clone appeared many times. This chain uses TRBV27 with TRBJ2-5; D gene ambiguous. V lost 0 bases, J lost 7 bases, and 12 bases lay in between. Germline V gene lookup returns CDR1 MNHEY and CDR2 SMNVEV (reference sequence). The CDR3 is 14 residues long. In DNA form, the CDR3 reads TGTGCCAGCAGTTTATCTGTCGGCCTGGGGACCCAGTACTTC. It yields the protein CASSLSVGLGTQYF.

In DNA, the CDR3 is TGTGCCAGCAGCTTACGTCCCAACCCCAACTATGGCTACACCTTC. Amino acid sequence: CASSLRPNPNYGYTF. The chain uses TRBV7-2 and TRBJ1-2; unclear D gene. CDR3 length: 15 residues. The V end lost 2 bases, the J end lost 2 bases, and 12 bases lay between the germline ends. CDR1 is SGHTA and CDR2 is FQGNSA in the germline V gene. The full variable domain, completed using reference TRBV7-2 and TRBJ1-2, is GAGVSQSPSNKVTEKGKDVELRCDPISGHTALYWYRQSLGQGLEFLIYFQGNSAPDKSGLPSDRFSAERTGGSVSTLTIQRTQQEDSAVYLCASSLRPNPNYGYTFGSGTRLTVV.

This clone was picked up many times. Being one base from a much bigger clone, this may be a read error. The same CDR3 can be traced to other DNA sequences in this sample. The chain carries TRBV28 and TRBJ2-7, with D unresolved. V lost 3 bases and J lost 1, with 13 bases in between. CDR1 is MDHEN and CDR2 is SYDVKM in the germline V gene. The CDR3 loop spans 15 amino acids. The CDR3 region has the DNA TGTGCCAGCAGTTTTCGCGGAACGGCTTCCTACGAGCAGTACTTC. Translation gives CASSFRGTASYEQYF. Drawing the rest from reference TRBV28 and TRBJ2-7, the complete variable domain is DVKVTQSSRYLVKRTGEKVFLECVQDMDHENMFWYRQDPGLGLRLIYFSYDVKMKEKGDIPEGYSVSREKKERFSLILESASTNQTSMYLCASSFRGTASYEQYFGPGTRLTVT.

By share, this clone ranks as medium-sized. The chain is built from TRBV6-6 and TRBJ1-1; TRBD1 might be the D (5 bases). The CDR3 extends over 14 amino acids. V was trimmed by 2 bases and J by 3 bases, leaving 10 bases between them. Germline CDR1 and CDR2: MNHNY and SVGAGI (reference sequence). The CDR3 region is CASSYPGFHTEAFF. The CDR3 nucleotides are TGTGCCAGCAGTTACCCAGGGTTCCACACTGAAGCTTTCTTT.

This clone was observed a handful of times. This chain uses TRBV20-1 with TRBJ2-1; 13 bases are shared with TRBD2. Per the germline V gene, CDR1 is DFQATT and CDR2 is SNEGSKA (reference sequence). V gave up 0 bases and J gave up 6 bases; unmatched junction bases: 5. This CDR3 contains 16 residues. CDR3 DNA sequence: TGCAGTGCTAGAGAGACTAGCGGGAGGTGGGTCAATGAGCAGTTCTTC. It encodes CSARETSGRWVNEQFF.

This clone was picked up many times. The sample holds other DNA sequences that translate to the same CDR3. The chain carries TRBV20-1 and TRBJ2-1; D is unclear. The V end lost 6 bases, the J end lost 5 bases, and 8 bases lay between the germline ends. The germline CDR1 and CDR2 sequences are DFQATT and SNEGSKA (reference sequence). This CDR3 is built from 11 residues. As DNA, the CDR3 is TGCAGTGCCCCAGAGGACAATGAGCAGTTCTTC. It yields the protein CSAPEDNEQFF.

The chain has TRBV11-3 and TRBJ2-7, with 10 positions matching TRBD2. CDR1 SGHNT and CDR2 YENEEA come from the germline V gene. The CDR3 length is 16 residues. With V trimmed by 2 bases and J by 0 bases, 4 bases remained unmatched. The CDR3 spells CASSLLSSGGSYEQYF. CDR3 in DNA: TGTGCCAGCAGCTTATTATCTAGCGGGGGCTCCTACGAGCAGTACTTC. Based on the CDR3 plus reference TRBV11-3 and TRBJ2-7, the full variable domain is EAGVVQSPRYKIIEKKQPVAFWCNPISGHNTLYWYLQNLGQGPELLIRYENEEAVDDSQLPKDRFSAERLKGVDSTLKIQPAELGDSAVYLCASSLLSSGGSYEQYFGPGTRLTVT.

Only a few counts were recorded for this clone. One end of the junction varies from germline; a read error may be responsible. This rearrangement joins TRBV4-1 to TRBJ2-3; D not certain. This CDR3 region has 14 residues. Per the germline V gene, CDR1 is MGHRA and CDR2 is YSYEKL. The chain's CDR3 is CAISPERSTDTQYF. The CDR3 nucleotides are TGCGCCATCAGCCCGGAGCGTAGCACAGATACGCAGTATTTT.

Many counts were recorded for this clone. This chain joins TRBV5-4 and TRBJ2-1; 8 bases match TRBD1. This CDR3 has 12 amino acids. V lost 4 bases to trimming and J lost 9 bases; unmatched junction nucleotides: 3. The germline gives CDR1 SGHNT, CDR2 YYREEE (reference sequence). CDR3: CASSRTGFEQFF. The CDR3 DNA reads TGTGCCAGCAGCCGGACAGGGTTTGAGCAGTTCTTC.

This chain uses TRBV27 with TRBJ1-5; D is unresolved. Per the germline V gene, CDR1 is MNHEY and CDR2 is SMNVEV (reference sequence). The germline V and J ends were trimmed by 3 bases and 5 bases, with 8 bases remaining between them. This CDR3 spans 13 amino acids. The CDR3, as DNA: TGTGCCAGCAGTTTGGCGGGTCATCAGCCCCAGCATTTT. It encodes CASSLAGHQPQHF.

This clone was observed at least ten times. The V call is TRBV11-2, the J call TRBJ1-4; D gene unclear. V lost 5 bases, J lost 0 bases, and 10 bases lay in between. CDR1 and CDR2 from the germline V gene are SGHAT and FQNNGV. This CDR3 region has 15 residues. The CDR3 DNA follows: TGTGCCAGCAGCCGAATACAGTCAACTAATGAAAAACTGTTTTTT. As protein: CASSRIQSTNEKLFF.

In its sample, this clone was seen many times. The CDR3 sequence: CASSPRDTRNIQYF. The CDR3 bases are TGTGCCAGCAGTCCCCGGGACACCAGAAACATTCAGTACTTC. The V call is TRBV12-3 or TRBV12-4, the J call TRBJ2-4, with D perhaps matching TRBD1 (6 bases). Trimming cost V 5 bases and J 6 bases, with 14 bases left between them. This CDR3 comprises 14 residues.

Regarding this clone: Germline is not matched at one junction end, which may reflect a read error. V and J are TRBV2 and TRBJ1-1; D remains ambiguous. Germline loops: CDR1 SNHLY, CDR2 FYNNEI. This CDR3 has 14 residues. CDR3 nucleotide sequence: TGTACCAGCAGTTACCCGGTCGCGAACACTGAAGCTTTCTTT. Its translation: CTSSYPVANTEAFF.

This clone was counted at least ten times. Here the CDR3 DNA reads TGCAGTGCTCCCGACTTGTTACTCAGCTCCTACGAGCAGTACTTC. Protein product: CSAPDLLLSSYEQYF. This sequence joins TRBV20-1 and TRBJ2-7; D remains unclear. Trimming took off 5 bases at V and 0 bases at J, with 17 bases between the two ends. The CDR3 has 15 amino acids. Germline CDR1 reads DFQATT; CDR2 reads SNEGSKA (reference sequence).

The table lists this clone with many counts. The rearrangement joins TRBV20-1 to TRBJ1-1; a possible D gene is TRBD1 (5 bases). V shed 0 bases and J shed 3 bases, with 11 bases lying between them. CDR3 length: 14 amino acids. Germline V lookup: CDR1 DFQATT, CDR2 SNEGSKA (reference sequence). In DNA, the CDR3 is TGCAGTGCTAGAGAAGGGGAAATGTACACTGAAGCTTTCTTT. Translated: CSAREGEMYTEAFF.

This clone was seen ten or more times. The chain joins TRBV20-1 to TRBJ2-7, with 8 bases fitting TRBD2. Per the germline V gene, CDR1 is DFQATT and CDR2 is SNEGSKA (reference sequence). Trimming at V came to 5 bases and at J to 2 bases, leaving 5 bases not matched to a gene. The CDR3 loop spans 13 amino acids. CDR3 protein: CSAPPTSAYEQYF. The CDR3 nucleotides are TGCAGTGCTCCTCCGACTAGCGCCTACGAGCAGTACTTC.

In its sample, this clone was seen many times. The V gene is TRBV30, the J gene TRBJ2-3; TRBD2 matches 7 bases. J gave up 4 bases and V 6 bases, and 13 bases lay outside the gene matches. The CDR3 runs 15 residues. Germline CDR1 GTSNPN, CDR2 SVGIG (reference sequence). The CDR3 is CACHVGGGPSDTQYF. The CDR3 coding sequence is TGTGCCTGCCATGTTGGGGGAGGGCCTTCAGATACGCAGTATTTT.

In its sample, this clone was seen many times. V gene TRBV14 combines with J gene TRBJ2-7; 7 nucleotides line up with TRBD2. CDR3 length equals 15 residues. Per the germline V gene, CDR1 is SGHDN and CDR2 is FVKESK. Trimming cost V 4 bases and J 5 bases; bases outside gene matches: 11. CDR3 sequence: CASSPGRPREDEQYF. The CDR3 DNA reads TGTGCCAGCAGCCCCGGGAGGCCGAGGGAAGACGAGCAGTACTTC.

Only a few counts were recorded for this clone. A read error is possible here, since a much larger clone lies one base away. J is TRBJ2-7 and V is TRBV19; the match to TRBD2 covers 7 bases. The CDR3 has 15 amino acids. V trimming: 6 bases; J trimming: 3 bases; junction bases outside the gene matches: 11. Germline V gene lookup returns CDR1 LNHDA and CDR2 SQIVND (reference sequence). This CDR3 reads CASRGRDYWCYEQYF. The DNA of the CDR3 is TGTGCCAGTAGGGGACGGGACTATTGGTGCTACGAGCAGTACTTC.